Below are 8 T cell receptor beta chains sequenced from a single sample in a study of blood T cell repertoires in COVID-19. The data were produced by immunoSEQ multiplex PCR, yet TCRdb's version contains in-frame clones alone and is incomplete. The sample has approximately 470,000 clones, roughly 87% seen once. The sample taken for sequencing was PBMCs or T cells enriched from blood (not recorded which). The receptors were gathered from a woman aged 18-35 years who had recovered from COVID-19.

The CDR3 region is CASSQDGPLSYNEQFF. For the CDR3, the DNA is TGTGCCAGCAGCCAAGATGGCCCGCTCTCCTACAATGAGCAGTTCTTC. V and J are TRBV4-2 and TRBJ2-1; D call uncertain. Trimming pared 0 bases from V and 0 bases from J, leaving 9 bases between. CDR3 size: 16 residues. Germline V gene data show CDR1 as LGHNA and CDR2 as YNFKEQ.

This chain connects TRBV2 to TRBJ2-3, with 11 bases fitting TRBD2. Germline V CDR1 and CDR2: SNHLY, FYNNEI. J lost 1 base, V lost 3 bases, and 3 bases had no gene match. The CDR3 consists of 16 residues. CDR3 residues: CASSEGLAVRTDTQYF. CDR3 nucleotides: TGTGCCAGCAGTGAGGGACTAGCGGTCCGCACAGATACGCAGTATTTT.

The chain carries TRBV5-5 and TRBJ1-6; D is unclear. The CDR3 covers 15 residues. CDR1 is SGHKS, CDR2 YYEKEE, per germline (reference sequence). The germline V and J ends were trimmed by 0 bases and 5 bases, with 9 bases remaining between them. CDR3 coding DNA: TGTGCCAGCAGCTTGGAAGGGAGGGATAATTCACCCCTCCACTTT. Amino acids: CASSLEGRDNSPLHF.

The rearrangement uses TRBV24-1 and TRBJ1-2, with D maybe TRBD1 (5 bases). V dropped 9 bases and J dropped 3 bases, with 10 bases sitting between them. CDR3 length: 12 residues. Germline values: CDR1 KGHDR, CDR2 SFDVKD. CDR3 nucleotide sequence: TGTGCCACCCCCAGGGCGGACTATGGCTACACCTTC. Its protein is CATPRADYGYTF.

The chain has TRBV2 and TRBJ1-1; D not certain. CDR1 and CDR2 from the germline V gene are SNHLY and FYNNEI. The germline V and J ends were trimmed by 6 bases and 5 bases, with 22 bases remaining between them. The CDR3 length is 16 residues. This CDR3 is CASRMASSHAGTEAFF. The DNA for the CDR3 is TGTGCCAGCAGGATGGCCTCCTCCCATGCGGGGACTGAAGCTTTCTTT.

The chain links TRBV5-5 to TRBJ1-2; D is perhaps TRBD1 (6 bases). CDR1 is SGHKS, CDR2 YYEKEE, per germline (reference sequence). The CDR3 runs 15 residues. The V gene lost 7 bases and the J gene lost 4 bases, with 20 bases spanning the gap. The CDR3 DNA reads TGTGCCAGCGGCCAGGGGACCGCATCCCCCTATGGCTACACCTTC. Translating gives CASGQGTASPYGYTF.

The chain uses TRBV5-1 and TRBJ2-2, with D perhaps TRBD2 (5 bases). This CDR3 region has 15 residues. CDR1 SGHRS and CDR2 YFSETQ come from the germline V gene. Between the trimmed V and J ends, which lost 0 bases and 6 bases, there was a span of 12 bases. CDR3 nucleotide sequence: TGCGCCAGCAGCTTGGGCTCGACGAGGGCCGGGGAGCTGTTTTTT. Its protein is CASSLGSTRAGELFF.

A single count supports this clone. The chain carries TRBV28 and TRBJ1-6; D remains unclear. Germline assignment: CDR1 MDHEN and CDR2 SYDVKM. The CDR3 covers 17 residues. V was pared by 6 bases and J by 6 bases, with 21 bases between. CDR3 residues: CASSSRVERPSNSPLHF. For the CDR3, the DNA is TGTGCCAGCAGCTCGCGAGTCGAGCGCCCTTCTAATTCACCCCTCCACTTT.